The next 10 T cell receptor beta chains were all read from a single sample in a study of T-cell reconstitution after alpha-beta-depleted transplantation in children (dated by TCRdb to 2015 to 2016). To prepare the library, PCR was applied. Reads for this sample came from an Illumina HiSeq 2500. TCR library preparation used molecular barcoding, with unique molecular identifiers applied to normalize quantification of the TCRbeta repertoire. TCRdb trimmed the raw reads at Q25, called clones with MiXCR and kept productive beta chains. CDR3 protein sequences are deduplicated, and each keeps its most common genes and DNA. In all, the sample holds fewer than 550,000 distinct CDR3 sequences, and roughly an eighth of those were seen once. About 14% of the sample is in the top ten clones. Sample treatment or condition, as interpreted from the label and publication: allogeneic hematopoietic cell transplantation with graft depleted of TCRalphabeta T cells and CD19 B cells.

The source was PBMCs, mostly from graft donor cells, collected 180 days after TCRalphabeta/CD19-depleted stem cell transplant. These receptors came from a female patient younger than 10 who had a stem cell transplant for aplastic anemia, so the T cells may come from the graft donor.

This clonotype was counted between two and nine times. The chain carries TRBV20-1 and TRBJ1-1; 7 bases match TRBD1. The V gene end was trimmed by 3 bases and the J gene end by 4 bases; junction bases not matched to a gene: 2. CDR3 size: 12 residues. Germline CDR1 and CDR2: DFQATT and SNEGSKA (reference sequence). CDR3 loop: CSASDRVTEAFF. The CDR3 DNA reads TGCAGTGCTAGTGACAGGGTCACTGAAGCTTTCTTT.

The table lists this clonotype with many counts. V and J are TRBV6-1 and TRBJ2-7, with D possibly TRBD2 on 5 matching bases. CDR1 is MNHNS, CDR2 SASEGT, per germline. This CDR3 contains 15 residues. The V gene lost 1 base and the J gene lost 2 bases, with 12 bases spanning the gap. The CDR3 region is CASSEVAWGPYEQYF. The CDR3, as DNA: TGTGCCAGCAGTGAAGTAGCGTGGGGTCCCTACGAGCAGTACTTC.

The rearrangement uses TRBV4-3 and TRBJ2-5; 12 positions match TRBD1. Trimming took 4 bases from V and 4 from J; bases not matched to a gene: 13. Germline V gene data show CDR1 as LGHNA and CDR2 as YSLEER. The CDR3 has 18 residues. CDR3 DNA: TGCGCCAGCAGCCTCTCGCCCAACCGGGACAGGGGGCGAGAGACCCAGTACTTC. It specifies CASSLSPNRDRGRETQYF.

There are a few counts of this clonotype. The V and J genes are TRBV9 and TRBJ2-7; 12 nucleotides line up with TRBD2. The CDR3 is made up of 14 amino acids. Germline CDR1 is SGDLS and CDR2 is YYNGEE. Germline trimming cut 3 bases from V and 4 bases from J; bases unmatched to any gene: 2. This CDR3 is CASSASGRVYEQYF. The CDR3 DNA reads as TGTGCCAGCAGCGCTAGCGGGAGGGTATACGAGCAGTACTTC.

The V call is TRBV11-2, the J call TRBJ2-7; 10 nucleotides agree with TRBD2. The CDR3 has 15 residues. Trimming at V came to 6 bases and at J to 4 bases, leaving 9 bases not matched to a gene. Germline assignment: CDR1 SGHAT and CDR2 FQNNGV. CDR3 in amino acids: CASRSKAGGPYEQYV. CDR3 bases: TGTGCCAGCAGATCTAAAGCGGGAGGGCCATACGAGCAGTACGTC.

This clonotype was seen a few times. This rearrangement joins TRBV4-3 to TRBJ2-5; D is perhaps TRBD2 (6 bases). The V end was cut by 4 bases, the J end by 4 bases, with 19 bases between. There are 16 residues in the CDR3. Germline CDR1 is LGHNA and CDR2 is YSLEER. The CDR3 region has the DNA TGCGCCAGCAGCCCCGATAGGGCGGGAATTGGAGAGACCCAGTACTTC. Its translation: CASSPDRAGIGETQYF.

The table lists this clonotype with a few counts. The V call is TRBV27, the J call TRBJ2-3; 8 bases align to TRBD2. This CDR3 comprises 19 residues. Germline loops: CDR1 MNHEY, CDR2 SMNVEV (reference sequence). J lost 0 bases, V lost 7 bases, and 18 bases had no gene match. The CDR3 DNA sequence: TGTGCCAGCACCTTCTGGGGCGCGGGAGGACAACCGAGCACAGATACGCAGTATTTT. It encodes CASTFWGAGGQPSTDTQYF.

The table lists this clonotype with a few counts. The chain uses TRBV4-3 and TRBJ2-3; 7 bases map to TRBD1. Germline CDR1 reads LGHNA; CDR2 reads YSLEER. The ends lost 2 bases at V and 2 bases at J; junction bases unmatched: 4. The CDR3 spans 15 residues. CDR3 in amino acids: CASSQTGALTDTQYF. The CDR3 bases are TGCGCCAGCAGCCAAACAGGGGCCCTCACAGATACGCAGTATTTT.

A remark on this clonotype: A much larger clone lies one base from this, so it may be a read error. The J gene is TRBJ2-5, the V gene TRBV29-1; 7 nucleotides align to TRBD1. In germline, CDR1 is SQVTM, CDR2 ANQGSEA. The CDR3 is made up of 13 amino acids. CDR3 loop: CTVEGQTGETQYF. CDR3 coding DNA: TGCACCGTTGAAGGACAGACAGGGGAGACCCAGTACTTC. Drawing the rest from reference TRBV29-1 and TRBJ2-5, the complete variable domain is SAVISQKPSRDICQRGTSLTIQCQVDSQVTMMFWYRQQPGQSLTLIATANQGSEATYESGFVIDKFPISRPNLTFSTLTVSNMSPEDSSIYLCTVEGQTGETQYFGPGTRLLVL.

The chain employs TRBV20-1 and TRBJ2-7; D not resolved. Germline loops: CDR1 DFQATT, CDR2 SNEGSKA (reference sequence). This CDR3 has 14 residues. V lost 2 bases and J 13 bases, leaving 24 bases between the germline ends. CDR3: CSARQALTQQSNYF. CDR3 coding DNA: TGCAGTGCTAGACAGGCCCTTACTCAACAATCGAACTACTTC.